The present T cell receptor beta chain was sequenced within a study of blood T cell repertoires in COVID-19. Study-level background: The United States, Italy and Spain supplied acute and convalescent COVID-19 samples. PBMCs, B-cell-depleted T cells, or T cells provided the cDNA or gDNA that made up the material.

Source study methods: From reference gene primer amplification, estimates of nucleated cell counts were derived. TCRdb's copy holds only in-frame clones and misses some; the assay was immunoSEQ multiplex PCR. The V and J calls and clone size are taken from that table; D and trimming were inferred from the DNA. The sample shows around 65,000 clones, 76% of them seen only once. Sequenced: peripheral blood. This TCR derives from a woman aged 45-59 years with active or convalescent COVID-19.

CDR3 amino acids: CSVEDRMGGPLGDYGYTF. DNA of the CDR3: TGCAGCGTTGAAGATAGGATGGGCGGGCCACTTGGAGACTATGGCTACACCTTC. The genes are TRBV29-1 and TRBJ1-2; D unresolved. Germline values: CDR1 SQVTM, CDR2 ANQGSEA. The CDR3 spans 18 residues. The V and J ends lost 0 bases and 3 bases respectively, with 23 bases between them.